This T cell receptor (beta chain) was identified during a study of T cell repertoires in cytomegalovirus infection. TCRdb passed the reads through MiXCR, listing each CDR3 protein once. The table lists about 250,000 distinct CDR3 sequences, about 12% of them singletons. The germline V gene has CDR1 LNHDA and CDR2 SQIVND (reference sequence). Trimming cost V 7 bases and J 2 bases, with 17 bases left between them. The CDR3 runs 15 residues. Notes on this clonotype: Its antigen is unknown.

Findings and caveats of the study: People with CMV and the relevant HLA were identified by cumulative public TCR beta family frequency.

Material: PBMCs. V is TRBV19 and J is TRBJ1-1; D is unclear. The TCR originated in a human donor in good health (CMV status not recorded). Some clones in this sample may be carry-over from other donors' samples. CDR3 loop: CASKGPGTANTEAFF. The CDR3 nucleotides read TGTGCCAGTAAGGGTCCAGGAACAGCAAACACTGAAGCTTTCTTT.